Below, one T cell receptor beta chain is given with its context. The antigen it binds to is not known. Base qualities are not at hand, and no much larger clone is one base apart. The cohort was made up of roughly 670 healthy bone marrow donors. At the time of sampling, every cohort member was nominally healthy, though immune exposures that went unrecorded were likely present. Of the 666 cohort members, about 290 had a positive CMV serostatus and about 350 had a negative one, while no CMV serostatus was recorded for the donor. A peripheral blood sample was collected from each donor, and TCR beta sequencing was performed on peripheral blood mononuclear cells. Genomic DNA was extracted from the blood cell samples with the Qiagen DNeasy Blood Extraction Kit. The library came from the immunoSEQ multiplex PCR assay. The multiplex PCR relied on a mix of 60 forward primers for TCR Vbeta segments and 13 reverse primers for TCR Jbeta segments. A multiplex PCR assay on genomic DNA amplified the CDR3 region of rearranged TCR beta genes. Amplified TCR beta libraries were sequenced as 87-base-pair reads on the Illumina HiSeq System. The published analysis was carried out like this. In a later analysis, tens of millions of unique TCR beta chains were counted across the roughly 610 repertoires, and some 10 million of these chains were shared by at least two donors. To remove PCR and sequencing errors, raw reads were error-corrected and collapsed into unique sequences using a nearest-neighbor algorithm that merged closely related sequences. V, D and J gene segments were assigned by aligning CDR3 sequences to IMGT reference sequences. For a sequence to be retained, a match of at least six nucleotides to both a V gene segment and a J gene segment was required. Rearrangements were classified as productive when the CDR3 lacked stop codons and remained in frame with V and J, and all other rearrangements were classified as non-productive. Following IMGT convention, CDR3 was defined as the stretch from the second conserved V-encoded cysteine up to the conserved J-encoded phenylalanine. The earlier analysis of some 600 of the donors excluded sequences that lacked an unambiguous match to a single V gene segment. An earlier analysis of some 610 of the donors called V segments functional above 56.7% productive rearrangements and segregating when the between-donor standard deviation exceeded 5%. To diagnose cytomegalovirus status from the catalog of TCR beta chain sequences, a statistical classification framework was built. In a later analysis, V and J genes were assigned by comparing TCR nucleotide sequences against IMGT/GENE-DB human TR gene sequences. The TCRdist pipeline was used in a later analysis to assign CDR3 sequences and most-parsimonious VDJ recombination scenarios. In a later analysis, each TCR beta chain was defined by its CDR3 amino acid sequence together with its V-gene family, and reads lacking a unique V-gene family were excluded. A later analysis removed several hundred highly shared, low-generation-probability nucleotide sequences to deal with suspected cross-contamination and a sequencing artifact. A later analysis calculated a clonal expansion index for each public chain from normalized within-repertoire ranks of inferred template counts. A later analysis computed generation probabilities with a VDJ recombination model fitted to out-of-frame rearrangements, and checked the results against IGoR. Hypergeometric tests were used in a later analysis to score TCR-TCR, TCR-HLA and TCR-CMV co-occurrence, with a repertoire-size bias correction applied to the TCR pairs. False discovery rates were estimated in a later analysis by permuting HLA or CMV assignments 20 times. In a later analysis, co-occurring TCRs were grouped using DBSCAN, with TCRdist sequence similarity added in when clustering inside HLA-allele-positive subsets. Repertoires with fewer than 30,000 or more than 120,000 public chains, plus five repertoires with anomalous nucleotide sharing, were excluded from co-occurrence clustering. TCRdb took over this immuneACCESS table, retaining in-frame rearrangements with V and J assigned. Such tables are incomplete; in checked studies, under half of the missing clones stem from an unresolved V gene, and the remainder is unexplained. V, J and clone size were drawn from that table, and D and trimming were deduced from the DNA. Here the sample has around 94,000 clones; around 57% occur a single time. The ten most abundant clones make up over 4% of the sample.

This record comes from a study of cytomegalovirus exposure and HLA in healthy donors (dated by TCRdb to 2015 to 2018). As for the study more broadly: According to an earlier analysis of a few hundred of the donors, roughly 180 million T cells yielded 95 million to 140 million unique TCR beta sequences and roughly 280 Gb of sequence data. Both class I and class II loci were covered by HLA typing, at four-digit resolution. The study aimed to test whether signatures of past pathogen exposure could be identified by cataloging public T cell receptors. The study profiled the T cell repertoires of 500 to 800 subjects by immunosequencing and related them to cytomegalovirus serostatus. The later analysis used no new phenotypic data to find candidate immune exposures, relying instead on TCR beta sequences and their occurrence across donors. Donor age, sex, ethnicity and CMV serostatus were collected together with the repertoire data. An earlier analysis of around 580 of the donors used high-throughput TCR beta sequencing to judge whether each TCR beta V gene segment behaved as functional or pseudogenic. A later analysis re-examined previously published TCR beta repertoires from hundreds of donors and added high-resolution HLA genotyping to investigate patterns of TCR occurrence. Among roughly 400 genotyped donors of the cohort, an average of roughly 240,000 unique TCR beta nucleotide sequences were sequenced per donor, roughly a sixth of them non-productive. Of the 350 to 450 genotyped donors, over 65% fell in the genetic ancestry cluster associated with self-reported Caucasian donors. Besides the first cohort of some 670 subjects, a separate validation cohort made up of over 100 different subjects was used. All discovery cohort repertoires had been generated on a single sequencing platform. The number of donors typed differed by locus, with about 629-630 for A, B, C, DRB1 and DQB1, more than 500 for DQA1, over 600 for DPA1, and over 400 for DPB1. Roughly 5 DR-DQ haplotypes were treated as single units for association and clustering because of strong linkage in the cohort. Genome-wide SNP genotypes for about three fifths of the roughly 670 donors were used in a later genetic analysis, which treated that subset as a discovery cohort. The study combined high-throughput TCR immunosequencing, statistical association of individual TCRs with disease status, and machine learning to predict cytomegalovirus infection status. An early release that covered some 640 HLA-typed donors contained approximately 300 gigabases of sequencing data and 70 million to 100 million unique TCR sequences.

On the study overall, not on this receptor specifically: The presence/absence analyses assumed that sequencing depth was roughly uniform across donors, and that assumption may not be true. In a later analysis, TCR association rates were found to vary across HLA loci, with the most associated TCRs seen for DRB1 alleles and the fewest for HLA-C alleles. According to a later analysis, most CMV-associated TCR beta chains appeared to be HLA-restricted, and the HLA associations seemed to be driven largely by CMV exposure. The classifier was reported to diagnose cytomegalovirus status with high specificity and sensitivity in both the original and validation cohorts. Specific HLA alleles were associated with 15,000 to 20,000 TCR beta sequences at a false discovery rate of 0.05 in a later analysis. In vitro tests confirmed that a few of the cytomegalovirus-associated TCR beta chains recognize cytomegalovirus antigens. An earlier analysis of approximately 530 of the donors showed that most TCR beta V segments appeared in productive rearrangements either about 90% or about 30% of the time, which broadly matched IMGT annotations. According to the authors, the approach could potentially be generalized to other disease states and immunological phenotypes. An association between a missense DCLRE1C variant and V-gene and J-gene trimming of TCR beta chains was found in a later genetic analysis and replicated in an independent cohort. The cohort was sequenced for TCR beta chains only, and without alpha or paired-chain data the features that could be detected were limited. Across donors, most TCR sequences were observed very rarely, whereas some public TCRs were present in many individuals. The 87-base-pair reads could not distinguish some IMGT-functional V segments, including TRBV6-2 and TRBV6-3, so those segments were excluded. According to a later genetic analysis, donors in an Asian-associated ancestry cluster had fewer N-insertions in productive TCRs than the roughly 670-donor mean. Because counts were too low, seventeen rarely observed V segments, including chromosome 9 orphons, were excluded from the earlier analysis of around 590 of the donors. A cluster of highly shared sequence variants was judged likely to be a technical artifact of the sequencing pipeline. Linkage disequilibrium might explain the correlated functional status among segregating V segments, but an unknown experimental factor could not be ruled out. Strong co-occurrence of HLA alleles, especially DR and DQ, made assigning TCR associations to individual alleles difficult. HLA typing was unavailable for some donors at each locus, so association tests used only the typed subset. A total of roughly 160 TCR beta chains were listed by the study as associated with cytomegalovirus. For the cohort, immune exposure information was limited to CMV serostatus. According to a later analysis, parvovirus B19, influenza, CMV and Epstein-Barr virus appeared linked to several top co-occurrence clusters. A later analysis found that HLA-associated TCR beta chains were more clonally expanded and had lower generation probabilities than equally common non-associated chains. A further reported finding was that TCR beta sequences accurately predicted the HLA-A and HLA-B alleles for most subjects in the first cohort.

The CDR3, from cysteine to phenylalanine, totals 15 residues. Only the CDR3 part of the read is kept: 45 bases, read in frame from the first base. CDR1 and CDR2 are drawn from the germline V gene: KGHSH, LQKENI. V is pruned by 6 bases and J by 4 bases, leaving 7 bases of the junction without a gene match. The clonotype was recovered from a human donor in good health. The sequence is built from TRBV18 and TRBJ1-5; 9 middle bases align to TRBD1. The specimen sequenced was PBMCs. The CDR3 is CASSLGGQGNQPQHF. DNA sequence: TGTGCCAGCTCCCTTGGGGGACAGGGAAATCAGCCCCAGCATTTT.